This TCR beta chain was sequenced for a study of shared T cell receptors in the human thymus. Data came from immunoSEQ multiplex PCR; TCRdb stores just in-frame clones and leaves some out. The data hold approximately 68,000 clones, with 90% to 95% observed a single time. This CDR3 contains 18 residues. With 4 bases removed from V and 4 bases from J, the gap between germline ends came to 26 bases. Germline V gene lookup returns CDR1 LGHNA and CDR2 YSLEER. The receptor was isolated from a human donor. The sample taken for sequencing was thymocytes. This chain links TRBV4-3 with TRBJ2-7; D is possibly TRBD2 (6 bases). The CDR3 loop reads CASSRNSWTARGSYEQYF. CDR3 nucleotides: TGCGCCAGCAGCCGAAATTCGTGGACTGCCCGGGGGTCTTACGAGCAGTACTTC.